This entry lists 21 T cell receptor beta chains sequenced from one sample in a study of OX40 agonist ivuxolimab in advanced cancers. Sequenced by immunoSEQ multiplex PCR; TCRdb stores in-frame clones only, minus some. Of some 54,000 clones in the sample, 75% to 90% were seen once. Sequences were derived from CD4+ or CD8+ T cells sorted from blood, sampled in a trial of the OX40 agonist ivuxolimab. These receptors came from an adult with an advanced solid tumor such as melanoma, head and neck, liver or kidney cancer.

The rearrangement links TRBV6-5 to TRBJ1-4; no clear D. This CDR3 is built from 14 residues. The V gene's germline CDR1 is MNHEY and CDR2 SVGAGI. With 7 bases removed from V and 6 bases from J, the gap between germline ends came to 15 bases. CDR3 region: CASTTGPWDEKLFF. The CDR3 DNA reads as TGTGCCAGCACCACTGGACCCTGGGATGAAAAACTGTTTTTT.

This chain joins TRBV5-6 and TRBJ2-7, with 7 bases fitting TRBD2. Trimming removed 7 bases from V and 3 bases from J; junction bases left unmatched: 7. CDR3 length: 13 amino acids. Germline assignment: CDR1 SGHDT and CDR2 YYEEEE. CDR3 in DNA: TGTGCCAGCTTGGGGGGGAACAGCTACGAGCAGTACTTC. Protein product: CASLGGNSYEQYF.

The V and J genes are TRBV6-5 and TRBJ1-2, with D possibly TRBD1 on 6 matching bases. V was shortened by 4 bases and J by 2 bases, with 14 bases between the two germline ends. CDR1 is MNHEY and CDR2 is SVGAGI in the germline V gene. The CDR3 length is 15 residues. CDR3 sequence: CASSFGQSTNYGYTF. The CDR3 nucleotides read TGTGCCAGCAGTTTCGGACAGTCAACCAACTATGGCTACACCTTC.

This rearrangement joins TRBV4-3 to TRBJ2-1, with no clear D. This CDR3 contains 13 residues. CDR1 is LGHNA and CDR2 is YSLEER in the germline V gene. V lost 0 bases and J 5 bases, leaving 5 bases between the germline ends. The chain's CDR3 is CASSQEINNEQFF. CDR3 nucleotide sequence: TGCGCCAGCAGCCAAGAAATTAACAATGAGCAGTTCTTC.

This clone showed up just once. The chain has TRBV4-3 and TRBJ2-2, with 10 nucleotides matching TRBD1. Germline CDR1 reads LGHNA; CDR2 reads YSLEER. This CDR3 has 16 amino acids. The V gene end was trimmed by 4 bases and the J gene end by 3 bases; junction bases not matched to a gene: 5. CDR3 coding DNA: TGCGCCAGCAGCCCTGGAGGGACAGGGGACACCGGGGAGCTGTTTTTT. Residues: CASSPGGTGDTGELFF.

This chain joins TRBV10-1 and TRBJ1-3, with D maybe TRBD1 (6 bases). Trimming removed 6 bases from V and 0 bases from J, with 12 bases in between. The V gene's germline CDR1 is WNHNN and CDR2 SYGVQD (reference sequence). The CDR3 spans 15 residues. CDR3 DNA: TGCGCCAGCAGCTACGACAGGACCTCTGGAAACACCATATATTTT. Translation gives CASSYDRTSGNTIYF.

V gene TRBV30 combines with J gene TRBJ1-1, with a tentative D call TRBD1 (6 bases). The CDR3 length is 15 residues. V gave up 0 bases and J gave up 3 bases, with 14 bases separating them. Germline V gene data show CDR1 as GTSNPN and CDR2 as SVGIG (reference sequence). Written as DNA, the CDR3 is TGTGCCTGGAGTGTAATACGGACAGCCTACACTGAAGCTTTCTTT. Protein sequence: CAWSVIRTAYTEAFF.

The chain links TRBV5-5 to TRBJ2-5; D is uncertain. Germline assignment: CDR1 SGHKS and CDR2 YYEKEE (reference sequence). The CDR3 sequence is 16 residues long. The germline V and J ends were trimmed by 6 bases and 4 bases, with 22 bases remaining between them. The CDR3 region has the DNA TGTGCCAGCACCACTTCATCTCCTTGGGGTAGAGAGACCCAGTACTTC. This encodes CASTTSSPWGRETQYF.

This clone appeared a single time. The CDR3 loop reads CASSSGLASGEQYF. In nucleotides, the CDR3 is TGTGCCAGCAGCTCCGGACTAGCCTCGGGTGAGCAGTACTTC. The rearrangement links TRBV7-9 to TRBJ2-7; 8 bases fit TRBD2. This CDR3 region has 14 residues. Losses at the gene ends were 4 bases for V and 7 bases for J; bases not matched to a gene: 9. From germline, CDR1 is SEHNR and CDR2 FQNEAQ (reference sequence).

The chain joins TRBV5-1 to TRBJ1-2; maybe TRBD1 (6 bases). The CDR3 has 17 amino acids. The germline V and J ends were trimmed by 7 bases and 8 bases, with 30 bases remaining between them. Looked up from germline, CDR1 is SGHRS and CDR2 is YFSETQ. CDR3 sequence reads: CASFKGERENPNWGYTF. In DNA, the CDR3 is TGCGCCAGCTTCAAGGGGGAACGGGAAAACCCAAACTGGGGCTACACCTTC.

The rearrangement links TRBV27 to TRBJ2-7; D unresolved. V lost 5 bases and J 2 bases, leaving 10 bases between the germline ends. The CDR3 extends over 13 amino acids. Germline values: CDR1 MNHEY, CDR2 SMNVEV (reference sequence). DNA of the CDR3: TGTGCCAGCAGTCCCCGGGTGGCCTACGAGCAGTACTTC. Amino acids: CASSPRVAYEQYF.

This clone occurred once. The V call is TRBV29-1, the J call TRBJ2-7, with TRBD2 as a possible D gene (5 bases). Germline V gene data show CDR1 as SQVTM and CDR2 as ANQGSEA. There are 12 residues in the CDR3. Trimming cost V 6 bases and J 7 bases, with 16 bases left between them. The DNA of the CDR3 is TGCAGCGTCCCCTTAGGGAGAGGTGAGCAGTACTTC. Protein sequence: CSVPLGRGEQYF.

The gene calls are TRBV7-2 and TRBJ1-5, with 9 bases aligning to TRBD1. Germline CDR1 reads SGHTA; CDR2 reads FQGNSA. The V gene end was trimmed by 2 bases and the J gene end by 7 bases; junction bases not matched to a gene: 9. The CDR3 loop spans 16 amino acids. The CDR3 loop reads CASSLRGQGKGQPQHF. In nucleotides, the CDR3 is TGTGCCAGCAGCTTAAGGGGACAGGGTAAGGGGCAGCCCCAGCATTTT.

This chain joins TRBV27 and TRBJ1-4, with TRBD1 matching over 11 bases. The junction had 6 bases not matched to a gene; V was cut back by 5 bases and J by 4 bases. Germline V CDR1 and CDR2: MNHEY, SMNVEV (reference sequence). CDR3 length: 16 amino acids. The CDR3 is CASSVGQGEGNEKLFF. The CDR3 bases are TGTGCCAGCAGTGTGGGACAGGGGGAGGGTAATGAAAAACTGTTTTTT.

This chain connects TRBV30 to TRBJ2-1; 7 positions match TRBD2. The CDR3 is 14 residues long. Germline CDR1 is GTSNPN and CDR2 is SVGIG (reference sequence). V gave up 1 base and J gave up 4 bases; unmatched junction bases: 4. CDR3 nucleotides: TGTGCCTGGAGTGCGGGGGGAGGTTACAATGAGCAGTTCTTC. This encodes CAWSAGGGYNEQFF.

The V call is TRBV11-2, the J call TRBJ1-5; TRBD1 matches at 8 bases. V shed 5 bases, J shed 0 bases, and the junction held 6 bases outside the gene matches. Germline V lookup: CDR1 SGHAT, CDR2 FQNNGV. The CDR3 covers 16 residues. The CDR3 sequence is CASSVGTGYSNQPQHF. In DNA, the CDR3 is TGTGCCAGCAGCGTCGGGACAGGTTATAGCAATCAGCCCCAGCATTTT.

The rearrangement uses TRBV12-5 and TRBJ1-2; TRBD1 matches 8 bases. Per germline, CDR1 LGHNT and CDR2 FRNRAP. With V trimmed by 2 bases and J by 3 bases, 5 bases remained unmatched. The CDR3 extends over 15 amino acids. The CDR3 DNA reads as TGTGCTAGTGGTTTGCCAGGGACAGGCGACTATGGCTACACCTTC. It yields the protein CASGLPGTGDYGYTF.

The chain's CDR3 is CASSIGQGNQPQHF. CDR3 in DNA: TGTGCCAGCAGCATCGGACAGGGTAATCAGCCCCAGCATTTT. V usage is TRBV5-6 and J usage is TRBJ1-5; 8 bases align to TRBD1. The CDR3 covers 14 residues. V was clipped by 4 bases and J by 4 bases; unmatched bases: 4. Germline V gene lookup returns CDR1 SGHDT and CDR2 YYEEEE.

The CDR3 DNA reads as TGCGCCAGCAGCCAAGAAGGGGTCTCGATGGTCCCCCAGCATTTT. It translates to CASSQEGVSMVPQHF. The V and J genes are TRBV4-1 and TRBJ1-5, with D possibly being TRBD1 (5 bases). Germline lookup yields CDR1 MGHRA and CDR2 YSYEKL. The CDR3 totals 15 residues. Trimming removed 0 bases from V and 10 bases from J, with 16 bases in between.

V usage is TRBV6-1 and J usage is TRBJ1-3; no reliable D call. The V and J ends lost 2 bases and 8 bases respectively, with 16 bases between them. The germline CDR1 and CDR2 sequences are MNHNS and SASEGT. The CDR3 is made up of 15 amino acids. CDR3 protein: CASSEKSAYGDTIYF. CDR3 in DNA: TGTGCCAGCAGTGAAAAATCTGCTTATGGGGACACCATATATTTT.

The genes are TRBV4-3 and TRBJ2-7; TRBD2 agrees at 10 bases. Germline CDR1 reads LGHNA; CDR2 reads YSLEER. The CDR3 totals 16 residues. With 2 bases clipped from V and 0 bases from J, the junction kept 4 bases outside the gene matches. In DNA form, the CDR3 reads TGCGCCAGCAGCCAAAACTTAGCGGGGGGCTCCTACGAGCAGTACTTC. Protein sequence: CASSQNLAGGSYEQYF.